This T cell receptor (beta chain) was profiled in a study of cytomegalovirus exposure and HLA in healthy donors. The ends were cut back, 5 bases at V and 9 bases at J, with 17 bases in the middle. The CDR3 sequence is 13 residues long. CDR1 GTSNPN and CDR2 SVGIG come from the germline V gene (reference sequence). The PCR had 60 Vbeta and 13 Jbeta primers. The method was immunoSEQ multiplex PCR; TCRdb's version includes in-frame clones alone and lacks a portion of them. The table records roughly 120,000 clones, about 68% of them present only once. The sequencing sample was made of PBMCs. This receptor was identified in a woman in her forties or fifties in good health and CMV-seropositive. The V gene is TRBV30, the J gene TRBJ2-1, with D possibly being TRBD2 (7 bases). CDR3 sequence (DNA): TGTGCCTGGCAGGTGGGGGGGCCTGGTGAGCAGTTCTTC. It specifies CAWQVGGPGEQFF.